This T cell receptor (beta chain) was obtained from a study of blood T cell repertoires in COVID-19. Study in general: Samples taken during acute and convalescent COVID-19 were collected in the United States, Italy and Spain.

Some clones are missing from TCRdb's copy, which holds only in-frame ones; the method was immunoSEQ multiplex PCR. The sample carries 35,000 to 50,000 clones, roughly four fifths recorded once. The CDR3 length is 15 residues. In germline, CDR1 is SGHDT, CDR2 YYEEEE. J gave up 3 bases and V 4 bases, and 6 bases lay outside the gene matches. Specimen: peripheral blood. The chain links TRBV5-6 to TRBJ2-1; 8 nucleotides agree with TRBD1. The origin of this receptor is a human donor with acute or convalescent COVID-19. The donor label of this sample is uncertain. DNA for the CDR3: TGTGCCAGCAGCGTACAGGGGGTTTTCTACAATGAGCAGTTCTTC. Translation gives CASSVQGVFYNEQFF.